Listed below are T cell receptor beta chains from one sample, sequenced in a study of cytomegalovirus exposure and HLA in healthy donors. Sequencing used immunoSEQ multiplex PCR; TCRdb keeps in-frame clones, though not all of them. The sample lists tens of thousands of clones, approximately 71% occurring once. Source material: PBMCs. These receptors were obtained from a man aged 40-55 years in good health and CMV-seropositive. CDR3s include the opening cysteine and the closing phenylalanine or tryptophan. The D gene is left open where the match is weak. Clone size is given for some rows only: seen once, a few or many times, or a class if the clone is expanded.

NA | TRBJ1-5 | TRBV27 | few | CASSFRGNQPQHF | TGTGCCAGCAGTTTTCGGGGCAATCAGCCCCAGCATTTT
NA | TRBJ1-2 | TRBV7-6 | NA | CASSLDTANYGYTF | TGTGCCAGCAGCTTAGACACAGCTAACTATGGCTACACCTTC
TRBD1 | TRBJ1-1 | TRBV6-1 | once | CASSGGTGTEAFF | TGTGCCAGCAGTGGCGGGACAGGAACTGAAGCTTTCTTT
TRBD1 | TRBJ1-1 | TRBV7-9 | NA | CASSTTGIVITEAFF | TGTGCCAGCAGCACGACAGGGATCGTCATCACTGAAGCTTTCTTT
NA | TRBJ1-2 | TRBV7-8 | NA | CASSLGGGLYGYTF | TGTGCCAGCAGCTTAGGTGGGGGACTGTATGGCTACACCTTC
TRBD1 | TRBJ1-1 | TRBV29-1 | once | CSVRTGMNTEAFF | TGCAGCGTGAGGACAGGCATGAACACTGAAGCTTTCTTT
NA | TRBJ1-6 | TRBV19 | NA | CASSYEAFNSPLHF | TGTGCCAGTAGTTACGAGGCTTTTAATTCACCCCTCCACTTT
TRBD1 | TRBJ1-1 | TRBV5-1 | NA | CASSLAGTGPINTEAFF | TGCGCCAGCAGCTTGGCGGGGACAGGGCCAATTAACACTGAAGCTTTCTTT
TRBD1 | TRBJ1-1 | TRBV4-3 | NA | CASSLTPAQGDAEAFF | TGCGCCAGCAGCCTTACACCCGCACAGGGGGACGCTGAAGCTTTCTTT
TRBD1 | TRBJ2-7 | TRBV4-1 | few | CASSQPHIGTGPYEQYF | TGCGCCAGCAGCCAACCCCACATCGGGACAGGGCCCTACGAGCAGTACTTC
TRBD2 | TRBJ2-1 | TRBV10-3 | NA | CAIMPTSDNEQFF | TGTGCCATCATGCCCACTAGCGACAATGAGCAGTTCTTC
TRBD1 | TRBJ1-4 | TRBV9 | NA | CASSETPGQGAEKLFF | TGTGCCAGCAGCGAGACTCCGGGACAGGGGGCTGAAAAACTGTTTTTT
NA | TRBJ1-4 | TRBV5-1 | few | CASSLAPQGPSEKLFF | TGCGCCAGCAGCTTGGCCCCACAGGGTCCTAGTGAAAAACTGTTTTTT
NA | TRBJ1-1 | TRBV30 | once | CAWSLTRDTEAFF | TGTGCCTGGAGTCTGACGAGGGACACTGAAGCTTTCTTT
TRBD2 | TRBJ2-7 | TRBV9 | NA | CASSPLAGGPYEQYF | TGTGCCAGCAGCCCACTAGCGGGGGGCCCCTACGAGCAGTACTTC
NA | TRBJ1-2 | TRBV5-1 | NA | CASSNSWTANYGYTF | TGCGCCAGCAGCAACTCGTGGACAGCTAACTATGGCTACACCTTC
NA | TRBJ2-3 | TRBV29-1 | few | CSVDSDGGPDTQYF | TGCAGCGTTGATTCTGACGGGGGACCAGATACGCAGTATTTT
NA | TRBJ1-2 | TRBV2 | NA | CASTGVGYGYTF | TGTGCCAGCACGGGGGTTGGCTATGGCTACACCTTC
TRBD1 | TRBJ1-4 | TRBV5-6 | once | CASSVLRGANEKLFF | TGTGCCAGCAGCGTCCTCAGGGGGGCTAATGAAAAACTGTTTTTT
NA | TRBJ1-2 | TRBV10-2 | few | CASSDDGRGYGYTF | TGCGCCAGCAGTGATGACGGACGGGGCTATGGCTACACCTTC
NA | TRBJ1-5 | TRBV30 | few | CAYDISNQPQHF | TGTGCCTATGACATAAGCAATCAGCCCCAGCATTTT
NA | TRBJ2-7 | TRBV6-5 | few | CASRRRRQLYEQYF | TGTGCCAGCAGACGGCGGCGCCAATTGTACGAGCAGTACTTC